The 12 T cell receptor beta chains below all came from one sample that was sequenced in a study of tumor-infiltrating lymphocytes in primary liver carcinoma. Scientists recovered RNA and DNA together from approximately 20-30 mg of unsorted bulk tissue. Constant-region priming of about 0.5 ug total RNA yielded TCR beta cDNA. Researchers made the TCR beta libraries by running three nested multiplex PCR rounds with slightly modified ARM-PCR. The first two PCR rounds, around 10 cycles each, used TRBV1-TRBV30 forward primers and a C-beta reverse primer. TCRdb recomputed calls from the multiplex PCR reads with MiXCR, one row per CDR3 protein. The sample carries 90,000 to 150,000 distinct CDR3 sequences, 50% to 70% recorded once. Sequenced sample: liver tumor tissue from sampling region 1. Specified subset: tumor region T1, superior pole. The receptors originated from a woman aged 55-75 years with primary liver carcinoma and hepatitis B virus infection.

V is TRBV10-1 and J is TRBJ2-1, with 11 bases matching TRBD2. The CDR3 sequence is 14 residues long. CDR1 is WNHNN, CDR2 SYGVQD, per germline (reference sequence). V gave up 5 bases and J gave up 9 bases; unmatched junction bases: 6. CDR3 sequence: CASSFSGRAGEQFF. DNA of the CDR3: TGCGCCAGCAGTTTTAGCGGGAGGGCTGGTGAGCAGTTCTTC.

CDR3 sequence reads: CSLLQTRGTEAFF. In DNA form, the CDR3 reads TGCAGCCTTCTTCAGACGAGAGGGACTGAAGCTTTCTTT. This chain joins TRBV29-1 and TRBJ1-1; D is unresolved. CDR1 is SQVTM, CDR2 ANQGSEA, per germline. Trimming pared 8 bases from V and 5 bases from J, leaving 18 bases between. The CDR3 spans 13 residues.

With regard to this clonotype: This clone may be a read error of a much larger clone one base away. The V and J genes are TRBV7-8 and TRBJ1-1; the D is unclear. Germline CDR1 SGHVS, CDR2 FQNEAQ. The CDR3 has 15 residues. CDR3 nucleotides: TGTGCCAGCAACTTACATGGGAAGGGTGACACTGAAGCTTTCTTT. Translating it yields CASNLHGKGDTEAFF.

This clonotype is medium-sized within its sample. This chain connects TRBV11-3 to TRBJ2-1, with a weak D call TRBD1 (6 bases). Germline V lookup: CDR1 SGHNT, CDR2 YENEEA. Trimming removed 3 bases from V and 2 bases from J, with 11 bases in between. There are 15 residues in the CDR3. CDR3 coding DNA: TGTGCCAGCAGCTTGGGGGACACAGCCTACAATGAGCAGTTCTTC. Encoded protein: CASSLGDTAYNEQFF.

Details on this clonotype: This may stem from a read error, because a much larger clone lies one nucleotide away. The gene calls are TRBV28 and TRBJ1-2, with 7 bases that match TRBD1. This CDR3 is 14 amino acids long. Germline lookup yields CDR1 MDHEN and CDR2 SYDVKM. Trimming cost V 5 bases and J 7 bases; bases outside gene matches: 10. In DNA form, the CDR3 reads TGTGCCAGCAGTCTGGACAGGCCCCCGTTTGGCTACACCTTC. Encoded protein: CASSLDRPPFGYTF.

With regard to this clonotype: An end of the junction does not agree with germline; a read error may underlie this. This rearrangement joins TRBV4-1 to TRBJ2-7; TRBD2 matches 11 bases. Per germline, CDR1 MGHRA and CDR2 YSYEKL. CDR3 length: 15 residues. CDR3 in DNA: TGCGCCAGCGGCCAAGGGCTAGCGGGAGGCTACGAGCAGTATTTC. Translated: CASGQGLAGGYEQYF.

In its sample, this clonotype was seen once. This chain links TRBV7-9 with TRBJ2-3; 10 bases fit TRBD2. V shed 5 bases and J 6 bases; nucleotides not matched to a gene: 17. Per germline, CDR1 SEHNR and CDR2 FQNEAQ (reference sequence). There are 18 residues in the CDR3. This chain's CDR3 is CASSPSTGTSVRLDTQYF. The CDR3 DNA reads TGTGCCAGCAGCCCGAGCACCGGGACTAGCGTGAGGCTGGATACGCAGTATTTT. Full variable domain (missing parts from reference TRBV7-9 and TRBJ2-3): DTGVSQNPRHKITKRGQNVTFRCDPISEHNRLYWYRQTLGQGPEFLTYFQNEAQLEKSRLLSDRFSAERPKGSFSTLEIQRTEQGDSAMYLCASSPSTGTSVRLDTQYFGPGTRLTVL.

The chain recombines TRBV9 with TRBJ2-6; D gene ambiguous. V was pared by 3 bases and J by 0 bases, with 16 bases between. CDR1 and CDR2 from the germline V gene are SGDLS and YYNGEE. The CDR3 length is 18 residues. CDR3 sequence reads: CASSDQRSSSSGANVLTF. The CDR3 region has the DNA TGTGCCAGCAGCGACCAACGGAGCTCCTCCTCTGGGGCCAACGTCCTGACTTTC.

Details on this clonotype: This CDR3 fails to terminate in the conserved phenylalanine or tryptophan, so it likely reflects a read error. CDR3 coding DNA: TGTGCCAGCAGCTCCAGGGGGCTCGGGGTCAACGTCCTGACTTTA. Amino acids: CASSSRGLGVNVLTL. The gene calls are TRBV11-3 and TRBJ2-6; 8 bases are shared with TRBD1. Germline V CDR1 and CDR2: SGHNT, YENEEA. This CDR3 comprises 15 residues.

The rearrangement joins TRBV28 to TRBJ2-1; tentative D call: TRBD2 (5 bases). The V gene's germline CDR1 is MDHEN and CDR2 SYDVKM. V was pared by 4 bases and J by 3 bases, with 22 bases between. The CDR3 is 18 amino acids. CDR3 region: CASSSPAATSGSYNEQFF. The CDR3, as DNA: TGTGCCAGCAGTTCACCTGCGGCTACTAGTGGGAGCTACAATGAGCAGTTCTTC.

The rearrangement joins TRBV5-6 to TRBJ1-5; 9 bases agree with TRBD1. The germline gives CDR1 SGHDT, CDR2 YYEEEE. J lost 6 bases, V lost 3 bases, and 13 bases had no gene match. CDR3 length equals 17 residues. CDR3 in DNA: TGTGCCAGCAGCTCCGGACAGGGGAGGGGGTCGGTTCAGCCCCAGCATTTT. This encodes CASSSGQGRGSVQPQHF.

Note on this clonotype: At one of its ends the junction is not consistent with the germline gene, which may arise from a read error. This sequence joins TRBV11-3 and TRBJ2-1; D is ambiguous. This CDR3 is built from 13 residues. Germline CDR1 SGHNT, CDR2 YENEEA. The CDR3 region is CASTRTNYNGQFF. CDR3 DNA: TGTGCTAGCACTCGTACCAACTACAATGGGCAGTTCTTC.